One and the same sample provided the 25 T cell receptor beta chains below, sequenced in a study of cytotoxic CD8 clonotypes in ibrutinib-treated CLL. Profiling relied on immunoSEQ multiplex PCR, and the TCRdb table lists in-frame clones only, not all of them. The table has roughly 23,000 clones, about 68% seen once; the top ten hold approximately 7.8%. The sample here was PBMCs, taken before ibrutinib treatment. Receptors were obtained from a human donor with chronic lymphocytic leukemia.

As to this clone: Compared with germline, one end of the junction differs, possibly owing to a read error. The chain has TRBV7-7 and TRBJ2-7; tentative D call: TRBD2 (6 bases). Looked up from germline, CDR1 is SSHAT and CDR2 is FNYEAQ (reference sequence). CDR3 length: 13 residues. The CDR3 DNA reads TGTGCTAGCAGCCCTGCGGGAACCTACGAGCAGTACTTC. As protein: CASSPAGTYEQYF.

This clone was seen a handful of times. The chain employs TRBV15 and TRBJ1-6; TRBD1 matches at 9 bases. The CDR3 spans 17 residues. The trim removed 0 bases at V and 4 bases at J, leaving 4 bases unmatched. The germline V gene has CDR1 LNHNV and CDR2 YYDKDF (reference sequence). The CDR3 region is CATSRDKGTGYNSPLHF. The CDR3, as DNA: TGTGCCACCAGCAGAGATAAGGGGACAGGGTATAATTCACCCCTCCACTTT.

The V and J genes are TRBV7-3 and TRBJ2-3; no clear D. CDR1 and CDR2 from the germline V gene are SGHTA and FQGTGA. The CDR3 covers 14 residues. V lost 5 bases and J 2 bases, leaving 11 bases between the germline ends. The CDR3 DNA follows: TGTGCCAGCAGCCCGGGTATACCCACAGATACGCAGTATTTT. Residues: CASSPGIPTDTQYF.

This clone was seen a single time. The chain carries TRBV5-6 and TRBJ2-7; D is undetermined. From germline, CDR1 is SGHDT and CDR2 YYEEEE. V was shortened by 4 bases and J by 1 base, with 9 bases between the two germline ends. CDR3 size: 13 residues. The CDR3 DNA reads TGTGCCAGCAGCGACCTATTTTCCTACGAGCAGTACTTC. Translated: CASSDLFSYEQYF.

This clone was counted a single time. The genes are TRBV28 and TRBJ1-1; D remains unclear. From germline, CDR1 is MDHEN and CDR2 SYDVKM. The CDR3 consists of 14 residues. V shed 3 bases and J shed 1 base, with 9 bases lying between them. The CDR3 protein is CASSFRRRNTEAFF. In nucleotides, the CDR3 is TGTGCCAGCAGTTTTAGGAGGCGGAACACTGAAGCTTTCTTT. The full variable domain, in which reference TRBV28 and TRBJ1-1 provide the parts outside the CDR3, is DVKVTQSSRYLVKRTGEKVFLECVQDMDHENMFWYRQDPGLGLRLIYFSYDVKMKEKGDIPEGYSVSREKKERFSLILESASTNQTSMYLCASSFRRRNTEAFFGQGTRLTVV.

V usage is TRBV7-2 and J usage is TRBJ2-1; D is perhaps TRBD2 (5 bases). CDR3 length: 15 amino acids. Germline-derived CDR1 and CDR2 are SGHTA and FQGNSA. Trimming cost V 1 base and J 0 bases, with 7 bases left between them. CDR3: CASSLVRGSYNEQFF. The CDR3 region has the DNA TGTGCCAGCAGCTTAGTTCGGGGCTCCTACAATGAGCAGTTCTTC.

The chain links TRBV19 to TRBJ2-7, with 11 bases aligning to TRBD1. V was pared by 6 bases and J by 1 base, with 5 bases of the junction left unmatched. The CDR3 is made up of 15 amino acids. Per the germline V gene, CDR1 is LNHDA and CDR2 is SQIVND (reference sequence). The CDR3 here is CASSAGQGASYEQYF. In DNA form, the CDR3 reads TGTGCCAGTAGCGCCGGACAGGGGGCGTCCTACGAGCAGTACTTC. Full variable domain (rest looked up from reference TRBV19 and TRBJ2-7): DGGITQSPKYLFRKEGQNVTLSCEQNLNHDAMYWYRQDPGQGLRLIYYSQIVNDFQKGDIAEGYSVSREKKESFPLTVTSAQKNPTAFYLCASSAGQGASYEQYFGPGTRLTVT.

The V call is TRBV9, the J call TRBJ2-7, with 8 bases identical to TRBD2. J was trimmed by 2 bases and V by 4 bases; bases with no gene match: 5. Germline V gives CDR1 SGDLS, CDR2 YYNGEE. This CDR3 has 14 residues. CDR3 DNA sequence: TGTGCCAGCAGCCCGGTAGCGGGAACCTACGAGCAGTACTTC. As protein: CASSPVAGTYEQYF. Combining the CDR3 with reference TRBV9 and TRBJ2-7 gives the whole variable domain DSGVTQTPKHLITATGQRVTLRCSPRSGDLSVYWYQQSLDQGLQFLIQYYNGEERAKGNILERFSAQQFPDLHSELNLSSLELGDSALYFCASSPVAGTYEQYFGPGTRLTVT.

V usage is TRBV30 and J usage is TRBJ1-3, with 7 nucleotides matching TRBD1. The V gene end was trimmed by 1 base and the J gene end by 3 bases; junction bases not matched to a gene: 6. Germline V CDR1 and CDR2: GTSNPN, SVGIG (reference sequence). The CDR3 has 15 amino acids. As DNA, the CDR3 is TGTGCCTGGAGTGGACAGGGAGGAGTTGGAAACACCATATATTTT. Its protein is CAWSGQGGVGNTIYF.

This clone was seen once. The CDR3 region is CASSNDSQGGPVYEQYF. The CDR3 region has the DNA TGTGCCAGCAGCAATGACAGCCAGGGGGGTCCGGTGTACGAGCAGTACTTC. The chain links TRBV21-1 to TRBJ2-7; TRBD1 is taken as the D call from the table, unchecked against the DNA. TRBV21-1 is shown as a pseudogene. This CDR3 spans 17 amino acids.

This chain connects TRBV7-9 to TRBJ2-6, with D hard to call. V gave up 5 bases and J gave up 0 bases, with 8 bases separating them. CDR3 length equals 15 residues. Germline V gives CDR1 SEHNR, CDR2 FQNEAQ (reference sequence). DNA of the CDR3: TGTGCCAGCAGCCACCAAAGCTCTGGGGCCAACGTCCTGACTTTC. As protein: CASSHQSSGANVLTF.

The CDR3 nucleotides read TGCGCCAGCAGCAACGGACAGACGATAACGAACACTGAAGCTTTCTTT. Its translation is CASSNGQTITNTEAFF. The chain is built from TRBV5-1 and TRBJ1-1; the D gene is possibly TRBD1 (6 bases). CDR3 length: 16 residues. Trimming took off 4 bases at V and 1 base at J, with 17 bases between the two ends. The germline V gene has CDR1 SGHRS and CDR2 YFSETQ.

The rearrangement joins TRBV20-1 to TRBJ2-7; D not resolved. Germline V lookup: CDR1 DFQATT, CDR2 SNEGSKA (reference sequence). This CDR3 is built from 10 residues. Trimming cost V 5 bases and J 1 base, with 3 bases left between them. This chain's CDR3 is CSALSYEQYF. The CDR3 DNA sequence: TGCAGTGCTTTATCCTACGAGCAGTACTTC.

This sequence joins TRBV30 and TRBJ2-1; 9 bases align to TRBD2. Losses at the gene ends were 3 bases for V and 6 bases for J; bases not matched to a gene: 9. The CDR3 runs 15 residues. Per germline, CDR1 GTSNPN and CDR2 SVGIG (reference sequence). The CDR3 DNA sequence: TGTGCCTGGAGCTTGAATAGCGGGAGAGTCAATGAGCAGTTCTTC. Its protein is CAWSLNSGRVNEQFF.

The DNA of the CDR3 is TGTGCCAGCAGCGTTGATCCTAGCGGGAGGACGAACGGGGAGCTGTTTTTT. Translated, it gives CASSVDPSGRTNGELFF. The V and J genes are TRBV5-8 and TRBJ2-2; the match to TRBD2 covers 11 bases. This CDR3 has 17 residues. Trimming took 4 bases from V and 7 from J; bases not matched to a gene: 12. CDR1 is SGHTS, CDR2 YDEGEE, per germline.

The table lists this clone with a few counts. This chain joins TRBV6-5 and TRBJ1-1, with TRBD1 as a possible D gene (6 bases). CDR3 length: 14 amino acids. Trimming stripped 3 bases from V and 1 base from J, with 9 bases between. Germline V gives CDR1 MNHEY, CDR2 SVGAGI. The CDR3 is CASSYTDRNTEAFF. DNA of the CDR3: TGTGCCAGCAGTTATACGGACAGGAACACTGAAGCTTTCTTT.

For the CDR3, the DNA is TGCGCCAGCAGCGTTGAGACGGCCTCCTACGAGCAGTACTTC. Its translation: CASSVETASYEQYF. The rearrangement links TRBV5-1 to TRBJ2-7; D gene uncertain. Trimming left V 4 bases short and J 0 bases short, with 11 bases between. The CDR3 runs 14 residues. Germline CDR1 and CDR2: SGHRS and YFSETQ.

V is TRBV18 and J is TRBJ1-4; perhaps TRBD1 as D (5 bases). CDR1 and CDR2 from the germline V gene are KGHSH and LQKENI. The V and J ends lost 5 bases and 7 bases respectively, with 14 bases between them. CDR3 length: 14 amino acids. The CDR3 DNA is TGTGCCAGCTCAAGTCCCCGGGACGGTGAAAAACTGTTTTTT. Amino acids: CASSSPRDGEKLFF.

The chain uses TRBV5-1 and TRBJ2-7; D possibly matches TRBD1 or TRBD2 (5 bases each). Trimming took off 0 bases at V and 0 bases at J, with 10 bases between the two ends. The CDR3 is 15 amino acids. CDR1 is SGHRS and CDR2 is YFSETQ in the germline V gene. The CDR3 reads CASSLDWGSSYEQYF. The CDR3 DNA reads TGCGCCAGCAGCTTGGACTGGGGGAGCTCCTACGAGCAGTACTTC.

This sequence joins TRBV21-1 and TRBJ1-1. TRBV21-1 is an annotated pseudogene. The CDR3 runs to 12 residues. This chain's CDR3 is CASSKRGTEAFF. CDR3 DNA: TGTGCCAGCAGCAAACGGGGGACTGAAGCTTTCTTT.

This clone was counted a few times. This chain uses TRBV7-9 with TRBJ1-2; no clear D gene. This CDR3 is built from 14 residues. V lost 2 bases and J 1 base, leaving 8 bases between the germline ends. Germline V gene lookup returns CDR1 SEHNR and CDR2 FQNEAQ (reference sequence). CDR3 residues: CASSLLAVNYGYTF. CDR3 coding DNA: TGTGCCAGCAGCTTATTGGCTGTTAACTATGGCTACACCTTC.

V gene TRBV7-3 combines with J gene TRBJ2-1; D is uncertain. Germline values: CDR1 SGHTA, CDR2 FQGTGA. V was clipped by 4 bases and J by 5 bases, with 6 bases between them. This CDR3 region has 12 residues. In nucleotides, the CDR3 is TGTGCCAGCAGCTACGGCCACAATGAGCAGTTCTTC. Translation: CASSYGHNEQFF.

This chain's CDR3 is CASRVDSATNEKLFF. The CDR3 DNA reads as TGTGCCAGCAGGGTAGACAGCGCAACTAATGAAAAACTGTTTTTT. The chain combines TRBV2 with TRBJ1-4; TRBD1 is a possible D gene (5 bases). CDR3 length equals 15 residues. V dropped 6 bases and J dropped 0 bases, with 11 bases sitting between them. Germline CDR1 reads SNHLY; CDR2 reads FYNNEI.

The rearrangement links TRBV30 to TRBJ1-4; D uncertain. The V gene lost 0 bases and the J gene lost 10 bases, with 12 bases spanning the gap. The CDR3 has 13 residues. Looked up from germline, CDR1 is GTSNPN and CDR2 is SVGIG (reference sequence). The CDR3 DNA follows: TGTGCCTGGAGTGTAACCGGGAGCGGAAAACTGTTTTTT. Translating it yields CAWSVTGSGKLFF.

The V gene is TRBV4-2, the J gene TRBJ1-1; D not resolved. The CDR3 is 13 amino acids. Germline loops: CDR1 LGHNA, CDR2 YNFKEQ. The V and J ends lost 4 bases and 0 bases respectively, with 6 bases between them. The CDR3 sequence: CASSPRLNTEAFF. The CDR3 DNA is TGTGCCAGCAGCCCGAGACTGAACACTGAAGCTTTCTTT.